This T cell receptor beta chain comes out of a study of vaccination and CD4 T cells after COVID-19. About the study: Spike peptides, overlapping and drawn from SARS-CoV-2, HCoV-NL63, HCoV-OC43 and HCoV-229E, were used to stimulate cells.

In regard to this clonotype: Its antigen is unidentified.

Study outcomes and limitations: Recorded median SARS-CoV-2-reactive clonotype numbers increased from about 20 to 38 without reaching significance. Among those convalescent, a median approximately 87% of reactive clones emerged solely post-vaccination.

Indicated treatment: approximately 9-day PBMC culture with coronavirus spike peptide pools or control peptides (ViraFEST assay). In germline, CDR1 is SGHVS, CDR2 FQNEAQ. The CDR3 totals 14 residues. The trim removed 1 base at V and 7 bases at J, leaving 2 bases unmatched. The assay that was used to sequence DNA from cultured CD4+ T cells was the Oncomine TCR Beta short-read assay. A single record per CDR3 protein comes from TCRdb applying MiXCR to the PCR reads. Found here are under 13,000 distinct CDR3 sequences, about 25% of them singletons; the top ten hold 20% to 25%. This sequence joins TRBV7-8 and TRBJ2-1; 9 nucleotides align to TRBD1. The source material was CD4+ T cells from blood, cultured in vitro, sampled after SARS-CoV-2 vaccination. This TCR derives from a human donor who had recovered from COVID-19. The CDR3 sequence: CASSLGGQGNEQFF. CDR3 bases: TGTGCCAGCAGCTTAGGGGGACAGGGAAATGAGCAGTTCTTC.